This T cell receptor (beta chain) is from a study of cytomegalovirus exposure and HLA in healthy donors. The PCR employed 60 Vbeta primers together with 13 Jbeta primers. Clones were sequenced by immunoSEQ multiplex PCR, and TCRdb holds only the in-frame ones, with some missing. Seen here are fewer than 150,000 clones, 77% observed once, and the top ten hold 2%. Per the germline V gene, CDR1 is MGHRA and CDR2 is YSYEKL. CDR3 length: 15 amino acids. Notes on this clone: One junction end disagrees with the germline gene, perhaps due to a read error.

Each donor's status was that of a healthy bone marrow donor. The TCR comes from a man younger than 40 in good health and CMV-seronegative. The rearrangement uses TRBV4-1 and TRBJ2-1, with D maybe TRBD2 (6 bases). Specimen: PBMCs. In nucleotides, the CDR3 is TGCGTCAGCAGCTATCTAGCGACCACTACAAATGAGCAGTTCTTC. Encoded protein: CVSSYLATTTNEQFF.